This T cell receptor beta chain was sequenced in a study of metastatic and nonmetastatic thyroid tumors. Findings of the study overall: Relative to benign nodules, malignant thyroid tumors were reportedly characterized by significantly elevated TCR beta diversity in blood and tumor.

Patients were all untreated before their thyroid surgery. In the study's own analysis: Across clinicopathological groups, CDR3 differences served as the basis for building a distant-metastasis classifier for papillary thyroid cancer. TCRdb re-clonotyped the PCR reads through MiXCR. The V and J calls were determined by TCRdb, not by the authors. This table has around 35,000 clones, about 15% appearing once. This clone occurred many times. Its specificity is unknown. The CDR3 loop spans 14 amino acids. The V gene lost 0 bases and the J gene lost 4 bases, with 9 bases spanning the gap. The germline V gene has CDR1 LGHNA and CDR2 YNFKEQ.

Sequences were obtained from blood. This receptor was obtained from a female donor with papillary thyroid cancer or a benign thyroid nodule (not recorded which). Some clones in this sample may be carry-over from other donors' samples. The V call is TRBV4-2, the J call TRBJ1-2; D is perhaps TRBD1 (5 bases). For the CDR3, the DNA is TGTGCCAGCAGCCAAGACCGGGACGGCTATGGCTACACCTTC. Its protein product is CASSQDRDGYGYTF.